These 5 T cell receptor beta chains came from one sample sequenced in a study of blood T cell repertoires in COVID-19. Only in-frame clones appear in the TCRdb table, and some are missing; sequencing was by immunoSEQ multiplex PCR. Found here are approximately 190,000 clones, 90% of them singletons; the top ten hold roughly 0.56%. Sequencing input: peripheral blood. The receptors come from a man aged 50 or older with acute or convalescent COVID-19.

This chain joins TRBV6-5 and TRBJ2-3; 7 nucleotides match TRBD1. CDR3 length equals 16 residues. The junction had 8 bases not matched to a gene; V was cut back by 4 bases and J by 1 base. Germline-derived CDR1 and CDR2 are MNHEY and SVGAGI. In nucleotides, the CDR3 is TGTGCCAGCAGTTTCTCCACAGGGGTCGGCACAGATACGCAGTATTTT. Translating it yields CASSFSTGVGTDTQYF.

The chain employs TRBV4-2 and TRBJ1-5, with no clear D. Germline V gene lookup returns CDR1 LGHNA and CDR2 YNFKEQ. The CDR3 spans 17 residues. V dropped 3 bases and J dropped 3 bases, with 18 bases sitting between them. The CDR3 here is CASSQYRGGRLNQPQHF. In DNA, the CDR3 is TGTGCCAGCAGCCAGTACCGGGGAGGTCGTCTCAATCAGCCCCAGCATTTT.

This clone was seen a single time. The chain recombines TRBV27 with TRBJ1-6; D might be TRBD1 (5 bases). The CDR3 is made up of 14 amino acids. Germline V gene lookup returns CDR1 MNHEY and CDR2 SMNVEV (reference sequence). The V gene lost 3 bases and the J gene lost 7 bases, with 10 bases spanning the gap. In DNA form, the CDR3 reads TGTGCCAGCAGTTTGGACATAAGGAATTCACCCCTCCACTTT. This translates into CASSLDIRNSPLHF.

The chain is built from TRBV18 and TRBJ1-2, with D tentatively TRBD1 (5 bases). The CDR3 runs 13 residues. Trimming shortened V by 3 bases and J by 4 bases, and 9 bases separated the two germline ends. CDR1 is KGHSH, CDR2 LQKENI, per germline. Here the CDR3 reads CASSPTESYGYTF. In nucleotides, the CDR3 is TGTGCCAGCTCACCGACAGAAAGCTATGGCTACACCTTC.

This clone was observed a single time. V gene TRBV5-1 combines with J gene TRBJ1-2; 7 bases agree with TRBD1. The germline CDR1 and CDR2 sequences are SGHRS and YFSETQ. The CDR3 length is 16 residues. After removal of 0 bases from V and 4 bases from J, the junction contained 9 bases not matched to a gene. The CDR3 nucleotides read TGCGCCAGCAGCTTGGCCCCGGGACAGCGGACCTATGGCTACACCTTC. This gives the protein CASSLAPGQRTYGYTF.